This T cell receptor beta chain came from a study of post-analysis software for immune sequencing data. Study background: Progressive-relapsing, secondary progressive and relapsing-remitting multiple sclerosis were among the disease courses included.

This CDR3 contains 15 residues. Germline V gene sequence: CDR1 SQVTM, CDR2 ANQGSEA. Unmatched junction bases numbered 2, after V lost 0 bases and J lost 4 bases. Overall study findings and caveats: Versus controls, multiple sclerosis patients showed significantly lower diversity (normalized Chao1). Samples sharing a preparation batch grouped tightly together when assessed by F measure. Comparison of patients with controls showed roughly five TRBV segments more frequent in patients, TRBV5-6, TRBV5-1 and TRBV20-1 among them.

Concerning this clonotype: Antigen unknown.

Unique molecular identifiers were built into the TCR beta cDNA libraries. cDNA molecules numbering roughly 0.5 million came from approximately 1 to 10 million T cells. TCRdb reanalysed the PCR reads using MiXCR and keeps one entry per CDR3 protein. This table holds hundreds of thousands of distinct CDR3 sequences, around 47% found once. V and J are TRBV29-1 and TRBJ2-2; 10 bases agree with TRBD1. This receptor was identified in a girl aged 5 to 17 with multiple sclerosis. Sequencing was done on a sample of blood. The CDR3: CSVEDRTGGTGELFF. The CDR3 DNA sequence: TGCAGCGTTGAAGATAGGACAGGGGGCACCGGGGAGCTGTTTTTT.